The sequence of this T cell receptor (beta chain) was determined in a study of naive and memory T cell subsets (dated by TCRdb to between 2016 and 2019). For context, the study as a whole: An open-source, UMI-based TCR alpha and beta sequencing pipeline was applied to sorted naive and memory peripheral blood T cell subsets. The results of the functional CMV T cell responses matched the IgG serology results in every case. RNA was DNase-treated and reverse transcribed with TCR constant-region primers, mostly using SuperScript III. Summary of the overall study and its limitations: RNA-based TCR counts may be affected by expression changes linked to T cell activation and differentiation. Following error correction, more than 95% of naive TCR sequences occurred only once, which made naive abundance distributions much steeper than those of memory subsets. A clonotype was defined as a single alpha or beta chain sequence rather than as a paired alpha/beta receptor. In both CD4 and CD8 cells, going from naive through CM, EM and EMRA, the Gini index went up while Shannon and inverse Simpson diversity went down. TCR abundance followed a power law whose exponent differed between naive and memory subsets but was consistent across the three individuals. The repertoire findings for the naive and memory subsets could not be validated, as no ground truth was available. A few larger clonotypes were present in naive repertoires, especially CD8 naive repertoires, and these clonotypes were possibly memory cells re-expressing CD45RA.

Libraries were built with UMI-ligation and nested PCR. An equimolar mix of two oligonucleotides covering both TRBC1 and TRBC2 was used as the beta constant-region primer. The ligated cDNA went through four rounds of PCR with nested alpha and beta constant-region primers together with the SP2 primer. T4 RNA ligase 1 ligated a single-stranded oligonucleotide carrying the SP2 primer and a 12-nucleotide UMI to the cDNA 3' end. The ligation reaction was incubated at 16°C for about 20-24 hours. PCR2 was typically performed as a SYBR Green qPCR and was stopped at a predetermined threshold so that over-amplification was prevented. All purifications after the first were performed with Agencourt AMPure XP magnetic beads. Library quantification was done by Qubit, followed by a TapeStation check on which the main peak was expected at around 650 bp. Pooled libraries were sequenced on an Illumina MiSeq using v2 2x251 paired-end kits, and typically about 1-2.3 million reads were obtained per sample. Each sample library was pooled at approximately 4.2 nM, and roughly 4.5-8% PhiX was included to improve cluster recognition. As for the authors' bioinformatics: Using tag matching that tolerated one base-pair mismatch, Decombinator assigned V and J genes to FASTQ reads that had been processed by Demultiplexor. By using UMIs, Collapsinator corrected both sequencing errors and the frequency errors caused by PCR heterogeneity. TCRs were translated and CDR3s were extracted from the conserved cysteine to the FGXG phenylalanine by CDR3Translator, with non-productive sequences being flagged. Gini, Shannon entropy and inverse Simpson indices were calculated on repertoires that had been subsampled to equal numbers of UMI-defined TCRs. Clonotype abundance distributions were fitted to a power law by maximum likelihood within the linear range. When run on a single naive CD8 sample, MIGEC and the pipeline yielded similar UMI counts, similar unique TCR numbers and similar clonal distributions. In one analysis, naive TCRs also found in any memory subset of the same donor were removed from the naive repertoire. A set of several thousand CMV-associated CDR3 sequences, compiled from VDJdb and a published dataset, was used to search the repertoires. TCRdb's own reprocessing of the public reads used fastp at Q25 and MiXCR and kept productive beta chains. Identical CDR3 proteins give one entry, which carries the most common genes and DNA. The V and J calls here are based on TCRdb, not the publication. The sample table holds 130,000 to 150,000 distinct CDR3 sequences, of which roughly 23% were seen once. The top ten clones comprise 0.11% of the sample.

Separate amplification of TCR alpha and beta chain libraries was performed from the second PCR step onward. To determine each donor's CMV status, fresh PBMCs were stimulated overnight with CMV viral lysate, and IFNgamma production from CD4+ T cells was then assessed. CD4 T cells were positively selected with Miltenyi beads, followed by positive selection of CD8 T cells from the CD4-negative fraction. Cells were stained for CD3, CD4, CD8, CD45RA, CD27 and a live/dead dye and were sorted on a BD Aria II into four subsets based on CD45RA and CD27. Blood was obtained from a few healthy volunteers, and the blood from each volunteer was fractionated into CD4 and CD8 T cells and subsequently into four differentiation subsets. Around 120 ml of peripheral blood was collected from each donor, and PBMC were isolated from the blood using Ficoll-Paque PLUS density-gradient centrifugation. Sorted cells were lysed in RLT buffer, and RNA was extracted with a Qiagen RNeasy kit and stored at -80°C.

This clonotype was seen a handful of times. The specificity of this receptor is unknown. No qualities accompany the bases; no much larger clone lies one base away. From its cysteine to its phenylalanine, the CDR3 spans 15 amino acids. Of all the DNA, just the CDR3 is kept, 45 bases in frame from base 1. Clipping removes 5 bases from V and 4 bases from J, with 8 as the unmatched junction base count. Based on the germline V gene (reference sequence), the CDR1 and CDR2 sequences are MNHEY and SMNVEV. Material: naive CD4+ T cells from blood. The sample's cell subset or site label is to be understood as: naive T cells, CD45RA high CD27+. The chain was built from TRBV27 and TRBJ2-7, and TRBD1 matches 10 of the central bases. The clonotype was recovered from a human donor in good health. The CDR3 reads CASSRQGARWYEQYF. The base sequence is TGTGCCAGCAGTCGACAGGGGGCTCGTTGGTACGAGCAGTACTTC.